The rows below give T cell receptor beta chains drawn from one sample of a study of vaccination and CD4 T cells after COVID-19. These TCRs are of unknown antigen specificity. A single record per CDR3 protein comes from TCRdb applying MiXCR to the PCR reads. The table lists 20,000 to 30,000 distinct CDR3 sequences, around 69% of them singletons. Sequenced here: CD4+ T cells from blood, cultured in vitro, sampled after SARS-CoV-2 vaccination. These receptors all stem from a human donor who received a COVID-19 vaccine. Each CDR3 is given with its conserved first and last residue. A D gene is named only where the DNA matches it firmly. Clone size appears in some rows only: once, few, many, or a class for an expanded clone.

D: -
size: -
J: TRBJ1-5
length: 14
V: TRBV7-2
DNA: TGTGCCAGCAGCTTATCGCCAGAAAATCAGCCCCAGCATTTT
CDR3: CASSLSPENQPQHF

D: -
size: -
J: TRBJ2-3
length: 16
V: TRBV6-7
DNA: TGTGCCAGCAGTTACTCGAAGAGGGCCGGCCTAGATACGCAGTATTTT
CDR3: CASSYSKRAGLDTQYF

D: TRBD1
size: -
J: TRBJ1-2
length: 14
V: TRBV27
DNA: TGTGCCAGCAGACCCGCGGACAGGGCCTATGGCTACACCTTC
CDR3: CASRPADRAYGYTF

D: -
size: -
J: TRBJ2-3
length: 13
V: TRBV11-3
DNA: TGTGCCAGCAGCTCGTCAGCTCGGGATACGCAGTATTTT
CDR3: CASSSSARDTQYF

D: TRBD1
size: few
J: TRBJ2-7
length: 18
V: TRBV7-9
DNA: TGTGCCAGCAGCCCGAGTGCAGGGGGCATCGGCCACTACTACGAGCAGTACTTC
CDR3: CASSPSAGGIGHYYEQYF

D: -
size: -
J: TRBJ1-2
length: 14
V: TRBV11-3
DNA: TGTGCCAGCAGCTTGAGCGAGCGCAACTATGGCTACACCTTC
CDR3: CASSLSERNYGYTF

D: -
size: few
J: TRBJ2-3
length: 13
V: TRBV11-3
DNA: TGTGCCAGCAGCTTAGATGGCACAGATACGCAGTATTTT
CDR3: CASSLDGTDTQYF

D: -
size: -
J: TRBJ1-2
length: 12
V: TRBV19
DNA: TGTGCCAGTAGTGCTGACTACTATGGCTACACCTTC
CDR3: CASSADYYGYTF

D: -
size: -
J: TRBJ1-1
length: 13
V: TRBV2
DNA: TGTGCCAGCAGTGCTTCATGGATCGCTGAAGCTTTCTTT
CDR3: CASSASWIAEAFF

D: TRBD1
size: -
J: TRBJ1-2
length: 16
V: TRBV19
DNA: TGTGCCAGTAGACTTAATGGGCAGGGGGCAAACTATGGCTACACCTTC
CDR3: CASRLNGQGANYGYTF

D: -
size: few
J: TRBJ1-1
length: 15
V: TRBV7-9
DNA: TGTGCTAGCAGCCCCGGAGGCGCTTGGGGCACTGAAGCTTTCTTT
CDR3: CASSPGGAWGTEAFF

D: TRBD2
size: -
J: TRBJ2-5
length: 15
V: TRBV2
DNA: TGTGCCAGCAGACGGTTGGCGGGGGGGCCGGAGACCCAGTACTTC
CDR3: CASRRLAGGPETQYF

D: TRBD1
size: -
J: TRBJ1-6
length: 19
V: TRBV25-1
DNA: TGTGCCAGCAGTGAATGGAGGACAGGGTCAGATAGCTATAATTCACCCCTCCACTTT
CDR3: CASSEWRTGSDSYNSPLHF

D: -
size: -
J: TRBJ1-5
length: 14
V: TRBV20-1
DNA: TGCAGTGCTAGGTTCCCAGGTGGCAATCAGCCCCAGCATTTT
CDR3: CSARFPGGNQPQHF

D: -
size: -
J: TRBJ1-1
length: 14
V: TRBV6-1
DNA: TGTGCCAGCAGCCCCCCCGCGGGGAACACTGAAGCTTTCTTT
CDR3: CASSPPAGNTEAFF

D: TRBD1
size: -
J: TRBJ1-1
length: 16
V: TRBV6-1
DNA: TGTGCCAGCACCTTAAACAGGGGGCAGGGAAACACTGAAGCTTTCTTT
CDR3: CASTLNRGQGNTEAFF

D: TRBD2
size: few
J: TRBJ2-7
length: 16
V: TRBV6-5
DNA: TGTGCCAGCAGTTACTCGGGCGGGGGAGACATAGACGAGCAGTACTTC
CDR3: CASSYSGGGDIDEQYF

D: -
size: -
J: TRBJ1-1
length: 13
V: TRBV20-1
DNA: TGCAGTGCTAGACAGGCTATGAACACTGAAGCTTTCTTT
CDR3: CSARQAMNTEAFF

D: -
size: -
J: TRBJ2-3
length: 13
V: TRBV19
DNA: TGTGCCAGTAGTCGACAGCGCACAGATACGCAGTATTTT
CDR3: CASSRQRTDTQYF

D: -
size: -
J: TRBJ1-2
length: 15
V: TRBV19
DNA: TGTGCCAGTAGTGTACTAACGGGCCCGGAGGGTGGCTACACCTTC
CDR3: CASSVLTGPEGGYTF

D: -
size: few
J: TRBJ1-2
length: 15
V: TRBV7-2
DNA: TGTGCCAGCAGCTTAGCGCGTGGTTCGGGCTATGGCTACACCTTC
CDR3: CASSLARGSGYGYTF

D: TRBD2
size: few
J: TRBJ2-4
length: 15
V: TRBV7-9
DNA: TGTGCCAGCAGCTTATTAGCGGGGGGAGGGGACATTCAGTACTTC
CDR3: CASSLLAGGGDIQYF

D: TRBD2
size: -
J: TRBJ2-1
length: 17
V: TRBV11-3
DNA: TGTGCCAGCAGCTTAGAGGCTAGCGGGGAGACCTACAATGAGCAGTTCTTC
CDR3: CASSLEASGETYNEQFF

D: TRBD1
size: -
J: TRBJ1-3
length: 16
V: TRBV10-3
DNA: TGTGCCATCAGTGAATATGGGACAGGGCGTGGAAACACCATATATTTT
CDR3: CAISEYGTGRGNTIYF

D: -
size: few
J: TRBJ1-6
length: 15
V: TRBV27
DNA: TGTGCCAGCAGGGGGAGGGCAGGCCCGAATTCGGCCCTCCACTTT
CDR3: CASRGRAGPNSALHF

D: TRBD1
size: -
J: TRBJ1-4
length: 12
V: TRBV6-1
DNA: TGTGCCACAGGGACAGGGAATGAAAAACTGTTTTTT
CDR3: CATGTGNEKLFF

D: -
size: -
J: TRBJ1-1
length: 15
V: TRBV20-1
DNA: TGCAGTGCTAGAGTTTGGTTGGAGTTGAACACTGAAGCTTTCTTT
CDR3: CSARVWLELNTEAFF

D: -
size: -
J: TRBJ2-1
length: 13
V: TRBV7-2
DNA: TGTGCCAGCAGTAGGCAGGGATACAATGAGCAGTTCTTC
CDR3: CASSRQGYNEQFF

D: -
size: -
J: TRBJ2-7
length: 15
V: TRBV5-1
DNA: TGCGCCAGCAGCTTCACCCAGGGGCCCTCCTACGAGCAGTACTTC
CDR3: CASSFTQGPSYEQYF

D: TRBD1
size: -
J: TRBJ1-2
length: 14
V: TRBV5-1
DNA: TGCGCCAGCAGCCCATCGACAGGGGACTATGGCTACACCTTC
CDR3: CASSPSTGDYGYTF

D: -
size: once
J: TRBJ2-2
length: 14
V: TRBV7-3
DNA: TGTGCCAGCAGCCCCACGGGAACGGCCGGGGAGCTGTTTTTT
CDR3: CASSPTGTAGELFF

D: TRBD1
size: -
J: TRBJ1-2
length: 16
V: TRBV19
DNA: TGTGCCAGTACTGACCTCGGGACAGGGGGCCTCTATGGCTACACCTTC
CDR3: CASTDLGTGGLYGYTF

D: TRBD2
size: -
J: TRBJ2-7
length: 14
V: TRBV20-1
DNA: TGCAGTGCTAGCCCCCTGAGCGGGGCGAACGAGCAGTACTTC
CDR3: CSASPLSGANEQYF

D: TRBD1
size: few
J: TRBJ2-3
length: 15
V: TRBV30
DNA: TGTGCCTGGAGGCGACAGGGGGCCGTCACAGATACGCAGTATTTT
CDR3: CAWRRQGAVTDTQYF

D: -
size: -
J: TRBJ1-2
length: 14
V: TRBV29-1
DNA: TGCAGCGTTGAAAATGAGGACAGTTACTATGGCTACACCTTC
CDR3: CSVENEDSYYGYTF

D: TRBD1
size: -
J: TRBJ1-2
length: 16
V: TRBV6-1
DNA: TGTGCCAGCAGTGGCTCCGGGACAGGGATTTTCTATGGCTACACCTTC
CDR3: CASSGSGTGIFYGYTF

D: -
size: -
J: TRBJ2-3
length: 14
V: TRBV2
DNA: TGTGCCAGCAGGCGGGACTGGAACACAGATACGCAGTATTTT
CDR3: CASRRDWNTDTQYF

D: -
size: -
J: TRBJ2-7
length: 14
V: TRBV20-1
DNA: TGCAGTGCTAGGGAGGGGTCTACTAGCTACGAGCAGTACTTC
CDR3: CSAREGSTSYEQYF

D: -
size: few
J: TRBJ1-5
length: 13
V: TRBV20-1
DNA: TGCAGTGCTAGAATGGGGCCAGATCAGCCCCAGCATTTT
CDR3: CSARMGPDQPQHF

D: TRBD1
size: once
J: TRBJ1-6
length: 16
V: TRBV12-3/TRBV12-4
DNA: TGTGCCAGCACCCCGCGAGGGGGCGGTTGGAATTCACCCCTCCACTTT
CDR3: CASTPRGGGWNSPLHF

D: TRBD1
size: few
J: TRBJ1-2
length: 13
V: TRBV6-1
DNA: TGTGCCAGCAGGACGACAGGGTACTATGGCTACACCTTC
CDR3: CASRTTGYYGYTF

D: TRBD1
size: -
J: TRBJ2-7
length: 15
V: TRBV19
DNA: TGTGCCAGTAGTATCCTGGGACAGGGCCCCTACGAGCAGTACTTC
CDR3: CASSILGQGPYEQYF

D: -
size: -
J: TRBJ1-2
length: 15
V: TRBV6-2/TRBV6-3
DNA: TGTGCCAGCAGTTCCCCGGGATCCCCCTCCTATGGCTACACCTTC
CDR3: CASSSPGSPSYGYTF

D: -
size: few
J: TRBJ2-2
length: 13
V: TRBV5-1
DNA: TGCGCCAGCAGCTTGGTTGGGTCCGGGGAGCTGTTTTTT
CDR3: CASSLVGSGELFF

D: TRBD1
size: -
J: TRBJ2-4
length: 17
V: TRBV18
DNA: TGTGCCAGCTCACCAGACGGGGACAGGGGGGGGAAAAACATTCAGTACTTC
CDR3: CASSPDGDRGGKNIQYF

D: -
size: -
J: TRBJ2-3
length: 14
V: TRBV20-1
DNA: TGCAGTGCCCCGAGGGACCCAAGCACAGATACGCAGTATTTT
CDR3: CSAPRDPSTDTQYF

D: -
size: -
J: TRBJ2-3
length: 16
V: TRBV15
DNA: TGTGCCACCAAAAATCTAACAGACCCTAGCACAGATACGCAGTATTTT
CDR3: CATKNLTDPSTDTQYF

D: -
size: -
J: TRBJ2-3
length: 16
V: TRBV7-9
DNA: TGTGCCAGCAGCTTATGGCGGGACACCATCACAGATACGCAGTATTTT
CDR3: CASSLWRDTITDTQYF

D: -
size: -
J: TRBJ1-1
length: 15
V: TRBV30
DNA: TGTGCCTGGAGTGTAGAGGGCGGGCGGAACACTGAAGCTTTCTTT
CDR3: CAWSVEGGRNTEAFF

D: -
size: -
J: TRBJ2-2
length: 13
V: TRBV30
DNA: TGTGCCTGGACGAGGACGGATACCGGGGAGCTGTTTTTT
CDR3: CAWTRTDTGELFF

D: TRBD1
size: once
J: TRBJ2-5
length: 16
V: TRBV7-6
DNA: TGTGCCAGCAGCCCTACCACCGGACAGGGTTTGGAGACCCAGTACTTC
CDR3: CASSPTTGQGLETQYF

D: TRBD2
size: -
J: TRBJ2-3
length: 16
V: TRBV6-5
DNA: TGTGCCAGCAGTTCCTATGCTAGCGGGGGGGAAGATACGCAGTATTTT
CDR3: CASSSYASGGEDTQYF

D: -
size: -
J: TRBJ2-7
length: 14
V: TRBV7-9
DNA: TGTGCCAGCAGCTTGGCAGGGGACTCCTACGAGCAGTACTTC
CDR3: CASSLAGDSYEQYF

D: -
size: -
J: TRBJ2-4
length: 15
V: TRBV6-1
DNA: TGTGCCAGCAGTGCGACATGGGAGCCCAAAAACATTCAGTACTTC
CDR3: CASSATWEPKNIQYF